The 5 T cell receptor beta chains in this list originate from one sample, sequenced in a study of vaccination and CD4 T cells after COVID-19. With the Oncomine TCR Beta short-read assay, DNA from cultured CD4+ T cells was sequenced. MiXCR, applied by TCRdb to the PCR reads, yields one record per CDR3 protein. The top ten clones hold approximately 19% of a sample with 3,000 to 4,000 distinct CDR3 sequences, 16% of them seen once. The treatment here: approximately 10-day PBMC culture with coronavirus spike peptide pools or control peptides (ViraFEST assay). These receptors' antigens are unknown. The sample was CD4+ T cells from blood, cultured in vitro. These receptor sequences come from a human donor who had recovered from COVID-19.

This clonotype was seen a handful of times. This rearrangement joins TRBV21-1 to TRBJ2-6. TRBV21-1 is recorded as a pseudogene. The CDR3 contains 16 residues. CDR3 bases: TGTGCCAGCAGCAAAGATATAGCAGCGGGGGCCAACGTCCTGACTTTC. Protein: CASSKDIAAGANVLTF.

The chain carries TRBV12-3 or TRBV12-4 and TRBJ1-6; 10 bases map to TRBD1. The CDR3 has 16 amino acids. Trimming at V came to 6 bases and at J to 5 bases, leaving 7 bases not matched to a gene. The CDR3 DNA reads as TGTGCCAGCAGATGGGGACAGGGGAGAAATAATTCACCCCTCCACTTT. Amino acids: CASRWGQGRNNSPLHF.

This clonotype is medium-sized by share. The chain is built from TRBV10-3 and TRBJ1-1; D possibly corresponds to TRBD1 (5 bases). Germline-derived CDR1 and CDR2 are ENHRY and SYGVKD. Between the trimmed V and J ends, which lost 0 bases and 1 base, there was a span of 9 bases. This CDR3 comprises 15 residues. The CDR3 region has the DNA TGTGCCATCAGTGAGTCCAGGGTGAGGAACACTGAAGCTTTCTTT. Its protein is CAISESRVRNTEAFF.

This clonotype showed up just a few times. This rearrangement joins TRBV7-9 to TRBJ1-4; D remains ambiguous. This CDR3 has 14 residues. CDR1 and CDR2 (germline): SEHNR, FQNEAQ (reference sequence). V was pared by 1 base and J by 11 bases, with 14 bases between. This CDR3 reads CASSLGATVGKLFF. The CDR3 DNA follows: TGTGCCAGCAGCTTAGGGGCCACAGTTGGCAAACTGTTTTTT.

The rearrangement uses TRBV9 and TRBJ2-7; 7 positions agree with TRBD1. This CDR3 is built from 14 residues. Germline CDR1 is SGDLS and CDR2 is YYNGEE. With V trimmed by 4 bases and J by 3 bases, 7 bases remained unmatched. CDR3 nucleotide sequence: TGTGCCAGCAGCCAAGGACAGGTTGGCTACGAGCAGTACTTC. Translating gives CASSQGQVGYEQYF.